The present T cell receptor (beta chain) was sequenced within a study of blood T cell repertoires in COVID-19. Study-level background: COVID-19 samples, acute and convalescent, were from the United States, Italy and Spain. From T cells, B-cell-depleted T cells, or PBMCs came the material, which was cDNA or gDNA.

The CDR3 sequence is 13 residues long. Trimming at V came to 6 bases and at J to 4 bases, leaving 6 bases not matched to a gene. CDR1 and CDR2 (germline): SGHTS, YDEGEE. In the source study's methods: Quantification of nucleated cells was approximated via reference gene primer amplification. The protocol was immunoSEQ multiplex PCR, while the TCRdb copy is restricted to in-frame clones and leaves out a portion. V and J calls and clone size are given by that table; D and trimming were obtained from the DNA. This sample carries hundreds of thousands of clones, 80% to 90% of them seen once, and the ten largest clones take approximately 1.6%. Individuals drawn from approximately 26 US areas were roughly 18 to 100 years old.

Sequencing was carried out using PBMCs or T cells enriched from blood (not recorded which). This chain connects TRBV5-8 to TRBJ1-1; 7 bases map to TRBD1. The source of this sequence is a middle-aged man who had recovered from COVID-19. The CDR3 sequence: CASNSGGGTEAFF. As DNA, the CDR3 is TGTGCCAGCAATTCAGGGGGAGGCACTGAAGCTTTCTTT.